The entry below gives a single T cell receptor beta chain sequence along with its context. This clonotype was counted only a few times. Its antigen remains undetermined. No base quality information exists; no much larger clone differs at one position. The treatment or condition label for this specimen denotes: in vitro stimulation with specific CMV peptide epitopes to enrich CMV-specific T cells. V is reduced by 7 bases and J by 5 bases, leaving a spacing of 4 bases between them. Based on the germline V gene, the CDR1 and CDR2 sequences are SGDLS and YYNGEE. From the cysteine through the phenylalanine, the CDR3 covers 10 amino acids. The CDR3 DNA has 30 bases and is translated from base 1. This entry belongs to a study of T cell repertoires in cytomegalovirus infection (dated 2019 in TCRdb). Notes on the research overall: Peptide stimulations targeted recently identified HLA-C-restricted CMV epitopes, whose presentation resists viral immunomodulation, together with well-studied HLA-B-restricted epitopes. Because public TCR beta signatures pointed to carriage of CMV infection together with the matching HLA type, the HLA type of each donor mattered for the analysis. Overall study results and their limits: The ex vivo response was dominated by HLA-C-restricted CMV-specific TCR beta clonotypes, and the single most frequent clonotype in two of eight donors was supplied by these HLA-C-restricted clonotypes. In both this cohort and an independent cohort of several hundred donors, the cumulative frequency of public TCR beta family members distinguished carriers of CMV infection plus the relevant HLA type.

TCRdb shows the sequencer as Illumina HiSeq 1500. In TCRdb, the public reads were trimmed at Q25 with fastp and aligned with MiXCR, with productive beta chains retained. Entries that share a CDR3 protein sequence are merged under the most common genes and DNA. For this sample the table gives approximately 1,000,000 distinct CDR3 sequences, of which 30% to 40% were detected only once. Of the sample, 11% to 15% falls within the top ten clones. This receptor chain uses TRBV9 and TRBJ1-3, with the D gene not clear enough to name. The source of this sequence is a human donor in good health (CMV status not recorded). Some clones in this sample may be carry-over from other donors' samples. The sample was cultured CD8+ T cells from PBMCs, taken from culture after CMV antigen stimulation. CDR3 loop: CASGRNTIYF. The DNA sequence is TGTGCCAGCGGGAGAAACACCATATATTTT.